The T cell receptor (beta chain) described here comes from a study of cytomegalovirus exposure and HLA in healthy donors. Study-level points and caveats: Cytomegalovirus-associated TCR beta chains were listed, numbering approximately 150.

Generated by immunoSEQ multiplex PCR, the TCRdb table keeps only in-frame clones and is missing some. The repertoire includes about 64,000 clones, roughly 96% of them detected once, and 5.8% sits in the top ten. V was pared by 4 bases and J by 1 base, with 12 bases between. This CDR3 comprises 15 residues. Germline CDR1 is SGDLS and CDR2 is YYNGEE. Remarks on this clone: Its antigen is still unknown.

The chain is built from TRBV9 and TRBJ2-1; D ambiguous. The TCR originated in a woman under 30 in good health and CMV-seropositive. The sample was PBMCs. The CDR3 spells CASSRMAESYNEQFF. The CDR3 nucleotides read TGTGCCAGCAGCAGGATGGCGGAGTCCTACAATGAGCAGTTCTTC.